The 29 T cell receptor beta chains below were found in one sample sequenced in a study of OX40 agonist ivuxolimab in advanced cancers. Clones were read by immunoSEQ multiplex PCR, and TCRdb kept only the in-frame ones, dropping some. The data show about 72,000 clones, approximately 90% seen once. The source material was CD4+ or CD8+ T cells sorted from blood, sampled in a trial of the OX40 agonist ivuxolimab. The receptors here all came from an adult with an advanced solid tumor such as melanoma, head and neck, liver or kidney cancer.

The V call is TRBV10-3, the J call TRBJ2-1; D call uncertain. Germline V CDR1 and CDR2: ENHRY, SYGVKD. The CDR3 is 16 residues long. Deletions cut 6 bases from V and 9 bases from J, with 24 bases between. In nucleotides, the CDR3 is TGTGCCATCAGAGGTGGCTCCTCGGGCCGTATGGGTGAGCAGTTCTTC. Protein: CAIRGGSSGRMGEQFF.

In DNA form, the CDR3 reads TGTGCCAGCAGCTTACTACATGAAGATACGCAGTATTTT. As protein: CASSLLHEDTQYF. The chain is built from TRBV5-4 and TRBJ2-3; D gene uncertain. Germline assignment: CDR1 SGHNT and CDR2 YYREEE (reference sequence). The CDR3 has 13 amino acids. Trimming stripped 2 bases from V and 5 bases from J, with 9 bases between.

This chain links TRBV11-2 with TRBJ2-1, with a possible D match to TRBD1 (7 bases). CDR1 and CDR2 from the germline V gene are SGHAT and FQNNGV. V was clipped by 5 bases and J by 4 bases, with 15 bases between them. This CDR3 has 15 residues. The CDR3 here is CASSLRRGQYNEQFF. The CDR3 DNA sequence: TGTGCCAGCAGCCTCAGGAGGGGACAGTACAATGAGCAGTTCTTC.

This clone was seen a single time. The chain uses TRBV2 and TRBJ2-7, with D perhaps matching TRBD2 (6 bases). The germline V gene encodes CDR1 SNHLY and CDR2 FYNNEI. The V end was cut by 9 bases, the J end by 5 bases, with 11 bases between. The CDR3 consists of 11 residues. The CDR3 DNA reads as TGTGCCAGTGCGGGGTCCCACGAGCAGTACTTC. Protein product: CASAGSHEQYF.

The chain carries TRBV28 and TRBJ1-2; TRBD1 matches at 9 bases. This CDR3 has 14 amino acids. V lost 2 bases, J lost 5 bases, and 3 bases stayed unmatched. CDR1 and CDR2 from the germline V gene are MDHEN and SYDVKM. The DNA of the CDR3 is TGTGCCAGCAGTTTAGGAGGGACAGGGTATGGCTACACCTTC. It is translated as CASSLGGTGYGYTF.

The chain couples TRBV19 to TRBJ2-3, with TRBD1 matching 7 bases. Germline V gene sequence: CDR1 LNHDA, CDR2 SQIVND (reference sequence). V shed 5 bases, J shed 14 bases, and the junction held 13 bases outside the gene matches. The CDR3 length is 13 residues. The CDR3 DNA reads as TGTGCCAGTAGTTCAACAGGGACAGTTATCCCGTATTTT. It is translated as CASSSTGTVIPYF.

The V gene is TRBV9, the J gene TRBJ1-2; a weak D match, TRBD1 (5 bases). The CDR3 is made up of 13 amino acids. Germline V gene data show CDR1 as SGDLS and CDR2 as YYNGEE. Trimming stripped 0 bases from V and 8 bases from J, with 11 bases between. The CDR3 loop reads CASSVGGPAGYTF. In DNA form, the CDR3 reads TGTGCCAGCAGCGTAGGGGGACCGGCGGGCTACACCTTC.

The V and J genes are TRBV18 and TRBJ2-5; D not resolved. The J call could be wrong; TRBJ2-7 is a better fit for the DNA end. The CDR3 runs 12 residues. CDR1 and CDR2 (germline): KGHSH, LQKENI. The CDR3 bases are TGTGCCAGCTCACAGGGCACTTACGAGCAGTACTTC. Amino acids: CASSQGTYEQYF.

The chain combines TRBV7-9 with TRBJ2-1; D is undetermined. V was cut by 5 bases and J by 6 bases, with 11 bases left in between. Germline loops: CDR1 SEHNR, CDR2 FQNEAQ (reference sequence). This CDR3 has 13 amino acids. CDR3 sequence: CASSGRGLNEQFF. CDR3 sequence (DNA): TGTGCCAGCAGCGGTCGAGGCCTCAATGAGCAGTTCTTC.

This clone has just a few counts. The chain uses TRBV19 and TRBJ1-1; D not certain. V was trimmed by 9 bases and J by 5 bases, leaving 16 bases between them. Germline V gives CDR1 LNHDA, CDR2 SQIVND (reference sequence). This CDR3 region has 13 residues. CDR3 DNA: TGTGCCAGCGTACGTGATCGGAGGACTGAAGCTTTCTTT. Translated, it gives CASVRDRRTEAFF.

The chain uses TRBV6-5 and TRBJ2-7; D ambiguous. CDR1 is MNHEY and CDR2 is SVGAGI in the germline V gene. The CDR3 spans 12 residues. V lost 6 bases and J lost 3, with 9 bases in between. The CDR3 reads CASRGRSYEQYF. The CDR3 nucleotides are TGTGCCAGCAGGGGCCGGAGCTACGAGCAGTACTTC.

The rearrangement joins TRBV4-1 to TRBJ1-2; 7 bases are a match to TRBD1. CDR3 length: 16 amino acids. The germline CDR1 and CDR2 sequences are MGHRA and YSYEKL. Trimming took 0 bases from V and 4 from J; bases not matched to a gene: 8. The CDR3 loop reads CASSQDPTRGTYGYTF. The DNA for the CDR3 is TGCGCCAGCAGCCAAGATCCAACCAGGGGGACCTATGGCTACACCTTC.

V is TRBV9 and J is TRBJ1-2; 8 bases are shared with TRBD1. The V gene's germline CDR1 is SGDLS and CDR2 YYNGEE. J gave up 8 bases and V 3 bases, and 15 bases lay outside the gene matches. The CDR3 runs 16 residues. CDR3 protein: CASSAEGRGRVKGYTF. CDR3 DNA: TGTGCCAGCAGCGCCGAGGGCAGGGGGCGAGTAAAGGGCTACACCTTC.

This chain joins TRBV6-6 and TRBJ1-1, with D possibly TRBD1 on 5 matching bases. This CDR3 comprises 14 residues. V shed 7 bases and J shed 6 bases, with 18 bases lying between them. Looked up from germline, CDR1 is MNHNY and CDR2 is SVGAGI (reference sequence). The CDR3, as DNA: TGTGCCAGCACCCAAATACGGGGGGTCCCTGAAGCTTTCTTT. This gives the protein CASTQIRGVPEAFF.

The V gene is TRBV2, the J gene TRBJ1-5; 7 bases align to TRBD1. This CDR3 has 15 residues. After removal of 2 bases from V and 0 bases from J, the junction contained 1 base not matched to a gene. Germline values: CDR1 SNHLY, CDR2 FYNNEI. CDR3 bases: TGTGCCAGCAGTGAAACAGGGGTTAGCAATCAGCCCCAGCATTTT. As protein: CASSETGVSNQPQHF. Combining the CDR3 with reference TRBV2 and TRBJ1-5 gives the whole variable domain EPEVTQTPSHQVTQMGQEVILRCVPISNHLYFYWYRQILGQKVEFLVSFYNNEISEKSEIFDDQFSVERPDGSNFTLKIRSTKLEDSAMYFCASSETGVSNQPQHFGDGTRLSIL.

CDR3: CASSLAVLARPDTQYF. Here the CDR3 DNA reads TGTGCCAGCAGCTTGGCCGTGCTAGCGAGGCCAGATACGCAGTATTTT. The rearrangement joins TRBV5-8 to TRBJ2-3, with D perhaps matching TRBD2 (6 bases). With 0 bases removed from V and 4 bases from J, the gap between germline ends came to 15 bases. The CDR3 extends over 16 amino acids. The germline V gene has CDR1 SGHTS and CDR2 YDEGEE.

In this sample, this clone turned up once. DNA of the CDR3: TGTGCCAGCAGCCTTGCCGGGACTAGCGGGAGAGAGCAGTTCTTC. Residues: CASSLAGTSGREQFF. The chain employs TRBV5-4 and TRBJ2-1, with 14 bases lining up with TRBD2. Germline CDR1 SGHNT, CDR2 YYREEE (reference sequence). V trimming: 4 bases; J trimming: 10 bases; junction bases outside the gene matches: 7. CDR3 length equals 15 residues.

The chain couples TRBV30 to TRBJ2-3; D unclear. The germline CDR1 and CDR2 sequences are GTSNPN and SVGIG (reference sequence). The V end lost 0 bases, the J end lost 8 bases, and 15 bases lay between the germline ends. This CDR3 has 14 amino acids. This CDR3 reads CAWSVEQMGVTQYF. In DNA, the CDR3 is TGTGCCTGGAGTGTGGAACAGATGGGTGTTACGCAGTATTTT.

This sequence joins TRBV2 and TRBJ2-5; 7 nucleotides match TRBD1. This CDR3 has 14 residues. The germline CDR1 and CDR2 sequences are SNHLY and FYNNEI. The trim removed 3 bases at V and 5 bases at J, leaving 6 bases unmatched. The CDR3 loop is CASSDGTVGETQYF. CDR3 nucleotides: TGTGCCAGCAGTGATGGGACAGTTGGCGAGACCCAGTACTTC.

The V call is TRBV7-9, the J call TRBJ2-5; 12 bases are shared with TRBD1. Unmatched junction bases numbered 8, after V lost 5 bases and J lost 1 base. Germline V CDR1 and CDR2: SEHNR, FQNEAQ (reference sequence). The CDR3 runs 17 residues. CDR3 DNA sequence: TGTGCCAGCAGCGCCGGGACAGGGGGCTCGTCCCAAGAGACCCAGTACTTC. It is translated as CASSAGTGGSSQETQYF.

The V gene is TRBV28, the J gene TRBJ1-2, with 7 bases identical to TRBD1. The CDR3 has 13 amino acids. The germline CDR1 and CDR2 sequences are MDHEN and SYDVKM. V shed 6 bases, J shed 5 bases, and the junction held 6 bases outside the gene matches. The CDR3 bases are TGTGCCAGCAGCCCAGACAGGGTTTATGGCTACACCTTC. It is translated as CASSPDRVYGYTF.

The table lists this clone with a count of one. The V and J genes are TRBV5-1 and TRBJ1-2, with a tentative D call TRBD1 (5 bases). The ends were cut back, 4 bases at V and 4 bases at J, with 14 bases in the middle. CDR3 length equals 14 residues. Germline V lookup: CDR1 SGHRS, CDR2 YFSETQ. As DNA, the CDR3 is TGCGCCAGCAGCGACGGGCAGGGTGCCTATGGCTACACCTTC. It translates to CASSDGQGAYGYTF.

The genes are TRBV5-1 and TRBJ2-6, with 9 bases fitting TRBD1. This CDR3 has 18 residues. Looked up from germline, CDR1 is SGHRS and CDR2 is YFSETQ. V shed 4 bases, J shed 0 bases, and the junction held 8 bases outside the gene matches. The CDR3 here is CASSLKGTGTSGANVLTF. The CDR3 DNA sequence: TGCGCCAGCAGCCTTAAAGGGACAGGGACCTCTGGGGCCAACGTCCTGACTTTC.

The chain couples TRBV6-5 to TRBJ2-6; no definite D call. The germline gives CDR1 MNHEY, CDR2 SVGAGI. The CDR3 consists of 15 residues. Trimming pared 5 bases from V and 4 bases from J, leaving 12 bases between. CDR3 residues: CASSPLPSGANVLTF. CDR3 DNA sequence: TGTGCCAGCAGTCCCCTCCCCTCCGGGGCCAACGTCCTGACTTTC.

CDR3 amino acids: CATSRDLGGYQPQHF. The DNA of the CDR3 is TGTGCCACCAGCAGAGATTTAGGGGGGTATCAGCCCCAGCATTTT. The chain uses TRBV15 and TRBJ1-5, with a possible D match to TRBD1 (6 bases). Trimming removed 0 bases from V and 5 bases from J, with 11 bases in between. This CDR3 is built from 15 residues. The germline V gene encodes CDR1 LNHNV and CDR2 YYDKDF (reference sequence). Looking up the rest from reference TRBV15 and TRBJ1-5 gives the full variable domain: DAMVIQNPRYQVTQFGKPVTLSCSQTLNHNVMYWYQQKSSQAPKLLFHYYDKDFNNEADTPDNFQSRRPNTSFCFLDIRSPGLGDTAMYLCATSRDLGGYQPQHFGDGTRLSIL.

This chain joins TRBV7-2 and TRBJ2-3; the match to TRBD2 covers 7 bases. The CDR3 contains 16 residues. Trimming took 5 bases from V and 3 from J; bases not matched to a gene: 11. Germline V gene lookup returns CDR1 SGHTA and CDR2 FQGNSA. The CDR3 region is CASSIHSSGITDTQYF. As DNA, the CDR3 is TGTGCCAGCAGCATACATAGCAGCGGGATTACAGATACGCAGTATTTT.

This clone was observed a single time. The chain carries TRBV29-1 and TRBJ2-4; D might be TRBD2 (6 bases). V was trimmed by 3 bases and J by 8 bases, leaving 8 bases between them. Per germline, CDR1 SQVTM and CDR2 ANQGSEA. The CDR3 extends over 11 amino acids. CDR3 sequence reads: CSVEGEDIQYF. The DNA of the CDR3 is TGCAGCGTTGAGGGGGAGGACATTCAGTACTTC.

The rearrangement joins TRBV18 to TRBJ2-3; tentative D call: TRBD1 (5 bases). V shed 2 bases and J shed 5 bases, with 8 bases lying between them. Germline-derived CDR1 and CDR2 are KGHSH and LQKENI. The CDR3 length is 13 residues. CDR3 nucleotide sequence: TGTGCCAGCTCACCAGGAACAGGAGATACGCAGTATTTT. This sequence encodes CASSPGTGDTQYF.

Only one count was recorded for this clone. The V gene is TRBV18, the J gene TRBJ2-5; the D gene is possibly TRBD2 (5 bases). The CDR3 has 12 amino acids. Germline lookup yields CDR1 KGHSH and CDR2 LQKENI. V was cut by 3 bases and J by 11 bases, with 13 bases left in between. The CDR3 DNA sequence: TGTGCCAGCTCACCCGCCGAGGAGGAGCAGTACTTC. It translates to CASSPAEEEQYF.